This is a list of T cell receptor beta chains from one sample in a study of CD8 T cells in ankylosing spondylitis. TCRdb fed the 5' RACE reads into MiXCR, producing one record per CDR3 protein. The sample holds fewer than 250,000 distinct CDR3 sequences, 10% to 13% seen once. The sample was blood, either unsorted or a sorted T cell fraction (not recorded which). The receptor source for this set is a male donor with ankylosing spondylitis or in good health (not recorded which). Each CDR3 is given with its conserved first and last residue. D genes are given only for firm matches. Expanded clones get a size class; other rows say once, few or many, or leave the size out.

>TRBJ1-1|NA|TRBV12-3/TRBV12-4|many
TGTGCCAGCAGTTTGGCCGATGCTGAAGCTTTCTTT
CASSLADAEAFF
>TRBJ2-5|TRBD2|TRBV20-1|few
TGCAGTGCCACCAGGGGACTAGGCGGGGCGGCAGAGACCCAGTACTTC
CSATRGLGGAAETQYF
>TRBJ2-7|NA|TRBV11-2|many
TGTGCCAGCAGCTCCCATGGGGGGACGGCCGAGCAGTACTTC
CASSSHGGTAEQYF
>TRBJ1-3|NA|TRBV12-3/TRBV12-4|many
TGTGCCAGCAGTATCCAAGGGGGCTCTGGAAACACCATATATTTT
CASSIQGGSGNTIYF
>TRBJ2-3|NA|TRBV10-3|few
TGTGCCATCAGCCTCGCGCGGGATACGCAGTATTTT
CAISLARDTQYF
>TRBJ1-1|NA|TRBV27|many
TGTGCCAGCAGTGATCGGGTCACTGAAGCTTTCTTT
CASSDRVTEAFF
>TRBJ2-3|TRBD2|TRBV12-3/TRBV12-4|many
TGTGCCAGCAGTTCTTGGACTAGCGGGGTGACAGATACGCAGTATTTT
CASSSWTSGVTDTQYF
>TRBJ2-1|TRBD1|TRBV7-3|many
TGTGCCAGCAGCTTATACAGGGGGGAACACAATGAGCAGTTCTTC
CASSLYRGEHNEQFF
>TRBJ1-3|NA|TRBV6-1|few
TGTGCCAGCCCGGGCGGGGGGCTTGGAAACACCATATATTTT
CASPGGGLGNTIYF
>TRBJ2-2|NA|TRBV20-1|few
TGCAGTGCCCAATCCCGCCGGGGGCGAGGAAACACCGGGGAGCTGTTTTTT
CSAQSRRGRGNTGELFF
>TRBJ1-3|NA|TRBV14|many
TGTGCCAGCAGCCACTCGGGGGCGCGTGGAAACACCATATATTTT
CASSHSGARGNTIYF
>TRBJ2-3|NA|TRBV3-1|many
TGTGCCAGCAGCCAAGGGATGAGCGCAGATACGCAGTATTTT
CASSQGMSADTQYF
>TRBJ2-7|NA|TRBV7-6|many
TGTGCCAGCAGCGGCCGGACAAGGGGAAACGAGCAGTACTTC
CASSGRTRGNEQYF
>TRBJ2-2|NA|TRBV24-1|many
TGTGCCACCAGTGATTTAAAGCAGGGTGGAACCGGGGAGCTGTTTTTT
CATSDLKQGGTGELFF
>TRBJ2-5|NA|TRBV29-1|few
TGCAGCGTTGATCGACAGATCCAAGAGACCCAGTACTTC
CSVDRQIQETQYF
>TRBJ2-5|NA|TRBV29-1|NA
TGCAGCGTTGAAGGTTCACCGATGGAGACCCAGTACTTC
CSVEGSPMETQYF
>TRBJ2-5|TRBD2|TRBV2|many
TGTGCCAGCATAACTAGCGGGGAGTACCAAGAGACCCAGTACTTC
CASITSGEYQETQYF
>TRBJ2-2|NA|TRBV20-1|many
TGCAGTGCTAGAGAAGCGCGTAACACCGGGGAGCTGTTTTTT
CSAREARNTGELFF
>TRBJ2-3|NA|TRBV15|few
TGTGCCACCAGCAGAGATAAAGACGCCAATACGCAGTATTTT
CATSRDKDANTQYF
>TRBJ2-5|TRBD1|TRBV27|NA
TGTGCCAGCAGTACCAACCGGGACAGGGGGCGGAAGGAGACCCAGTACTTC
CASSTNRDRGRKETQYF
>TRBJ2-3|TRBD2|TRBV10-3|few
TGTGCCATCAGTGACGGGCGGGGGGCCCCAGATACGCAGTATTTT
CAISDGRGAPDTQYF
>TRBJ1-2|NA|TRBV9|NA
TGTGCCAGCAGCGTGAGCGGGGGCCGCTACACCTTC
CASSVSGGRYTF
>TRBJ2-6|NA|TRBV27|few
TGTGCCAGCAGTTACCAGGGGCTTTCCTCTGGGGCCAACGTCCTGACTTTC
CASSYQGLSSGANVLTF
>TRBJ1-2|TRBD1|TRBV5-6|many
TGTGCCAGCAGCCCCCAGGACAGGGGGGTTGGCTACACCTTC
CASSPQDRGVGYTF
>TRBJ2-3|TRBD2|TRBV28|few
TGTGCCAGCAGTAGAAGCGGGGGGAGGCCAGATACGCAGTATTTT
CASSRSGGRPDTQYF
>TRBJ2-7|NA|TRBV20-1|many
TGCAGTGCTAGACCGGACTACCGCTACTCCTACGAGCAGTACTTC
CSARPDYRYSYEQYF
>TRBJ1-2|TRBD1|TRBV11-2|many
TGTGCCAGCAGCTTAGACTCAGGGGGACACTATGGCTACACCTTC
CASSLDSGGHYGYTF
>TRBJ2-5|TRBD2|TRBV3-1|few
TGTGCCAGCAGCCAATGGGCGGGGGGAGAGACCCAGTACTTC
CASSQWAGGETQYF
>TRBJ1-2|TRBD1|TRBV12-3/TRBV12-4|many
TGTGCCAGCAGCCCCTTTCTTCGAGGGGGCAACTATGGCTACACCTTC
CASSPFLRGGNYGYTF
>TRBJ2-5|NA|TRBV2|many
TGTGCCAGCACCTTTGGGCAACAAGGAAACCAGTACTTC
CASTFGQQGNQYF
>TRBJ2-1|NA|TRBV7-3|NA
TGTGCCAGCAGCTTAAATGGGGGACCCGGCGATGAGCAGTTCTTC
CASSLNGGPGDEQFF
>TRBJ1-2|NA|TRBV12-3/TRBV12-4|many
TGTGCCAGCAGTTCGCGGGTGGGGATTGATGGCTACACCTTC
CASSSRVGIDGYTF
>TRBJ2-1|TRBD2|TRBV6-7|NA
TGTGCCAGCAGTCTCCTGGGAGGGAGCCCCAGGGAGCAGTTCTTC
CASSLLGGSPREQFF
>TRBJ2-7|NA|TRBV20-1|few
TGCAGTGCTAGACCTATTCTCCACCTAGGGCAGGTCCCCTACGAGCAGTACTTC
CSARPILHLGQVPYEQYF
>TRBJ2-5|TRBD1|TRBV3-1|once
TGTGCCAGCTGCCTAACCTCGACAGGGTCCTACCAAGAGACCCAGTACTTC
CASCLTSTGSYQETQYF
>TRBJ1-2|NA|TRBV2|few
TGTGCCAGCAGTGGGTTTGGGCAGGGAGGAACTGATGGCTACACCTTC
CASSGFGQGGTDGYTF
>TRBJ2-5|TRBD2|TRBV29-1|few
TGCAGCGTTGCTGTAAGCGGGGGGGATGAGACCCAGTACTTC
CSVAVSGGDETQYF
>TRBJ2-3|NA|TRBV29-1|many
TGCAGCGTTGAAGCCAAGGGGCGAGATACGCAGTATTTT
CSVEAKGRDTQYF
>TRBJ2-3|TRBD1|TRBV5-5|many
TGTGCCAGCAGCTCCGGGACAGGGAAAGATACGCAGTATTTT
CASSSGTGKDTQYF
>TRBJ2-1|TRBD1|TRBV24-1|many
TGTGCCACAAGTTCAACAGGGGGTAGGGAGTTCTTC
CATSSTGGREFF
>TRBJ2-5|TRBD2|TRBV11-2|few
TGTGCCAGCAGGGAAAGCGGGGGGACAGAGACCCAGTACTTC
CASRESGGTETQYF
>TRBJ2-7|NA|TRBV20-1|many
TGCAGTGCCCCATCTGGGAACCCGAGCTCCTACGAGCAGTACTTC
CSAPSGNPSSYEQYF
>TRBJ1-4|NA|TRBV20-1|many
TGCAGTGCTAGGGACACCTATAATGAAAAACTGTTTTTT
CSARDTYNEKLFF
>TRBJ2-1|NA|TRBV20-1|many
TGCAGTGCTAGAGACCCGATATTGGATGAGCAGTTCTTC
CSARDPILDEQFF
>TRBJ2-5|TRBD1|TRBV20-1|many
TGCAGTGCCGCGGGACAGGGGTACCAAGAGACCCAGTACTTC
CSAAGQGYQETQYF
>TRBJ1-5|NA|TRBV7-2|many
TGTGCCAGCAGCTTCAGGACTCTCAATCAGCCCCAGCATTTT
CASSFRTLNQPQHF
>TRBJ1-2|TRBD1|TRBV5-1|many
TGCGCCAGCAGCTTGGGGACAGGGATCTATGGCTACACCTTC
CASSLGTGIYGYTF
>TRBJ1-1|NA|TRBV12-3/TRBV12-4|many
TGTGCCAGCAGTCCCGGGACCGGGGGCTGGACTGAAGCTTTCTTT
CASSPGTGGWTEAFF
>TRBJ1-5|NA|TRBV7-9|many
TGTGCCAGCAGCCTTGATAATCAGCCCCAGCATTTT
CASSLDNQPQHF
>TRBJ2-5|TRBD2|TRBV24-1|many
TGTGCCACCAGTGCCGTACTAGCGGGGGGGCCTAGGGAGACCCAGTACTTC
CATSAVLAGGPRETQYF
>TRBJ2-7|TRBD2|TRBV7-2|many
TGTGCCAGCAGCTTATCAGGGACTAGTGGTTACGAGCAGTACTTC
CASSLSGTSGYEQYF
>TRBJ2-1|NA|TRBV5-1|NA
TGCGCCAGCAGCTTGGGGACGGAGCAGTTCTTC
CASSLGTEQFF
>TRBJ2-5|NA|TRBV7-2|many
TGTGCCAGCAGCTTAGACTTTGGCCAAGAGACCCAGTACTTC
CASSLDFGQETQYF
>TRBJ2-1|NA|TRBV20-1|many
TGCAGTCCGTCGGTGGTCGGGTCCTACAATGAGCAGTTCTTC
CSPSVVGSYNEQFF
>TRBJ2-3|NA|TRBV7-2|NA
TGTGCCAGCATCACAGGCCTTGCTGGAGATACGCAGTATTTT
CASITGLAGDTQYF
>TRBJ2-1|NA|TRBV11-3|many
TGTGCCAGCAGCTTAGATCGGTCTAGCAATGAGCAGTTCTTC
CASSLDRSSNEQFF
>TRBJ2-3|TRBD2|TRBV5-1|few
TGCGCCAGCAGCCGGGCGGGGGAACTGAAAGATACGCAGTATTTT
CASSRAGELKDTQYF
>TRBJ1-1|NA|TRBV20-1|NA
TGCAGTGCTAGAGTTCTAGCAGGGAACACTGAAGCTTTCTTT
CSARVLAGNTEAFF
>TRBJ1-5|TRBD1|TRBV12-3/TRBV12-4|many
TGTGCCAGCAGTTTAACAGGGGAGAATGATCAGCCCCAGCATTTT
CASSLTGENDQPQHF
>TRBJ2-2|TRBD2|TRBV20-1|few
TGCAGTGCCCGCCTTAGCGGGGCCGACACCGGGGAGCTGTTTTTT
CSARLSGADTGELFF